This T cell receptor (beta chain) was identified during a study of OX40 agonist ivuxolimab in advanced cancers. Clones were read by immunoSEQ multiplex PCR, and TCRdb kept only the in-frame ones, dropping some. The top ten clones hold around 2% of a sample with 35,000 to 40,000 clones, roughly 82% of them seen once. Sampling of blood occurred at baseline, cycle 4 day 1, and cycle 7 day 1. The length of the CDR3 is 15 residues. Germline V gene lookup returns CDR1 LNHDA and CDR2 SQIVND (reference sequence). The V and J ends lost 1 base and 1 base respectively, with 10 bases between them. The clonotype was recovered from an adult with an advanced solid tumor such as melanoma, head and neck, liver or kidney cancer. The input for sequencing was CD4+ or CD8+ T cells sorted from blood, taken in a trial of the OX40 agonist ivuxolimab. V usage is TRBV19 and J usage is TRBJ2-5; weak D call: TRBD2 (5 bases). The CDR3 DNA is TGTGCCAGTAGTATAGTGGCTAGCCGCCAAGAGACCCAGTACTTC. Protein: CASSIVASRQETQYF. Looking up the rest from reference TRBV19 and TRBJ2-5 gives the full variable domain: DGGITQSPKYLFRKEGQNVTLSCEQNLNHDAMYWYRQDPGQGLRLIYYSQIVNDFQKGDIAEGYSVSREKKESFPLTVTSAQKNPTAFYLCASSIVASRQETQYFGPGTRLLVL.